The 20 T cell receptor beta chains below come from one sample, sequenced in a study of Ad26.COV2.S vaccination and SARS-CoV-2 variants. Profiled with immunoSEQ multiplex PCR; TCRdb holds only in-frame clones, not every one. The data contain about 400,000 clones, approximately 89% of them seen just once; the ten biggest clones take up 1.9%. Treatment of the sample: around 19 received Ad26.COV2.S at low or high dose, single or two shots; about five received placebo; per-sample allocation not given. It was on day 63 after the first vaccine or placebo injection that samples were taken. This specimen was peripheral blood, taken in a trial of Ad26.COV2.S vaccine versus placebo. These receptors were taken from a person aged 18-60 years who received the Ad26.COV2.S COVID-19 vaccine or a placebo.

The gene calls are TRBV27 and TRBJ2-1; 9 nucleotides align to TRBD2. The germline V gene encodes CDR1 MNHEY and CDR2 SMNVEV (reference sequence). This CDR3 has 14 amino acids. V trimming: 6 bases; J trimming: 5 bases; junction bases outside the gene matches: 5. CDR3 region: CASRPLAGDNEQFF. As DNA, the CDR3 is TGTGCCAGCAGACCCTTAGCGGGGGACAATGAGCAGTTCTTC.

V usage is TRBV12-5 and J usage is TRBJ2-5; 12 bases are shared with TRBD2. The CDR3 spans 16 residues. With V trimmed by 9 bases and J by 3 bases, 11 bases remained unmatched. CDR1 LGHNT and CDR2 FRNRAP come from the germline V gene. The CDR3 DNA sequence: TGTGCTAGAGTGGTGCGTAGGACTAGCGGGAAAGAGACCCAGTACTTC. Translation: CARVVRRTSGKETQYF.

This clone was counted a few times. The CDR3 region is CATSRGYDRVSGNTIYF. The CDR3 DNA reads as TGTGCCACCAGCAGAGGATATGACAGGGTCTCTGGAAACACCATATATTTT. The J gene is TRBJ1-3, the V gene TRBV15, with 7 bases lining up with TRBD1. Germline V CDR1 and CDR2: LNHNV, YYDKDF (reference sequence). The CDR3 extends over 17 amino acids. J gave up 0 bases and V 1 base, and 6 bases lay outside the gene matches.

This chain joins TRBV7-9 and TRBJ2-7; the D gene could be TRBD1 or TRBD2 (5 bases each). The length of the CDR3 is 16 residues. V was cut by 1 base and J by 2 bases, with 15 bases left in between. Germline V gene data show CDR1 as SEHNR and CDR2 as FQNEAQ (reference sequence). The CDR3 bases are TGTGCCAGCAGCTTAGTGGCCGGGGCCGGGCCCTACGAGCAGTACTTC. Translated, it gives CASSLVAGAGPYEQYF.

The V call is TRBV6-5, the J call TRBJ2-3, with a tentative D call TRBD1 (6 bases). The V gene's germline CDR1 is MNHEY and CDR2 SVGAGI. Trimming removed 8 bases from V and 6 bases from J, with 12 bases in between. The CDR3 runs 12 residues. Here the CDR3 reads CASEQGSDTQYF. The CDR3 DNA follows: TGTGCCAGCGAGCAGGGGTCCGATACGCAGTATTTT.

This sequence joins TRBV20-1 and TRBJ1-3; D not resolved. Germline loops: CDR1 DFQATT, CDR2 SNEGSKA (reference sequence). V lost 3 bases and J 0 bases, leaving 21 bases between the germline ends. This CDR3 spans 18 amino acids. This CDR3 reads CSASPGSEVALSGNTIYF. The DNA of the CDR3 is TGCAGTGCTAGTCCCGGCTCCGAGGTAGCTCTCTCTGGAAACACCATATATTTT.

The chain joins TRBV5-1 to TRBJ2-5; 12 bases match TRBD2. CDR1 SGHRS and CDR2 YFSETQ come from the germline V gene. V shed 0 bases, J shed 5 bases, and the junction held 5 bases outside the gene matches. The CDR3 has 16 residues. CDR3 bases: TGCGCCAGCAGCTTGGGACTAGCGGGAGTGTATGAGACCCAGTACTTC. The encoded protein is CASSLGLAGVYETQYF.

This clone has just one count. CDR3 bases: TGTGCCAGTAGAAACACCCCTGGGTATCCAGGCTACACCTTC. Its translation: CASRNTPGYPGYTF. The chain joins TRBV19 to TRBJ1-2; no firm D call. The germline V gene encodes CDR1 LNHDA and CDR2 SQIVND (reference sequence). The CDR3 is 14 residues long. Trimming stripped 6 bases from V and 8 bases from J, with 19 bases between.

The J gene is TRBJ1-4, the V gene TRBV7-2, with D possibly matching TRBD1 (6 bases). V dropped 3 bases and J dropped 5 bases, with 13 bases sitting between them. The length of the CDR3 is 15 residues. CDR1 is SGHTA and CDR2 is FQGNSA in the germline V gene. The CDR3 region has the DNA TGTGCCAGCAGCTTCAGTAGGAGGGGGAATGAAAAACTGTTTTTT. Its translation is CASSFSRRGNEKLFF.

CDR3 DNA: TGTGCCAGCAGCGTAGACAGCACTAGCGGGGGTTCCTACAATGAGCAGTTCTTC. Its translation is CASSVDSTSGGSYNEQFF. The genes are TRBV9 and TRBJ2-1, with 11 bases that match TRBD2. The J segment lost 1 base and the V segment lost 0 bases, leaving 6 bases of the junction unmatched. Germline CDR1 is SGDLS and CDR2 is YYNGEE. The CDR3 spans 18 residues.

This chain uses TRBV28 with TRBJ2-7; 9 bases align to TRBD1. Germline V lookup: CDR1 MDHEN, CDR2 SYDVKM. The CDR3 has 15 residues. V lost 1 base, J lost 2 bases, and 3 bases stayed unmatched. CDR3: CASSLLGTGPYEQYF. For the CDR3, the DNA is TGTGCCAGCAGTTTATTAGGGACAGGGCCCTACGAGCAGTACTTC. Drawing the rest from reference TRBV28 and TRBJ2-7, the complete variable domain is DVKVTQSSRYLVKRTGEKVFLECVQDMDHENMFWYRQDPGLGLRLIYFSYDVKMKEKGDIPEGYSVSREKKERFSLILESASTNQTSMYLCASSLLGTGPYEQYFGPGTRLTVT.

This clone turned up a few times. This chain uses TRBV3-1 (or the pseudogene TRBV3-2) with TRBJ1-1, with 8 bases lining up with TRBD1. Unmatched junction bases numbered 7, after V lost 4 bases and J lost 3 bases. In germline, CDR1 is LGHDT, CDR2 YNNKEL (reference sequence). The CDR3 spans 15 residues. This CDR3 is CASSLGQGLYTEAFF. CDR3 nucleotide sequence: TGTGCCAGCAGCCTTGGACAGGGCCTGTACACTGAAGCTTTCTTT.

J is TRBJ2-1 and V is TRBV28; TRBD2 agrees at 8 bases. CDR3 length: 18 amino acids. The V gene's germline CDR1 is MDHEN and CDR2 SYDVKM. Losses at the gene ends were 0 bases for V and 6 bases for J; bases not matched to a gene: 13. Written as DNA, the CDR3 is TGTGCCAGCAGTTTATGGCAGGGAATAGCGGGAAAGTCCAATGAGCAGTTCTTC. Residues: CASSLWQGIAGKSNEQFF.

This clone was counted ten times or more. The chain links TRBV6-1 to TRBJ1-3; 7 positions match TRBD1. The V and J ends lost 2 bases and 1 base, in that order; junction bases with no gene match: 5. The CDR3 has 16 amino acids. CDR1 is MNHNS, CDR2 SASEGT, per germline. The CDR3 coding sequence is TGTGCCAGCAGTGAAACAGGGGCTGGATCTGGAAACACCATATATTTT. Translating it yields CASSETGAGSGNTIYF.

The V call is TRBV6-2 or TRBV6-3, the J call TRBJ1-5; unclear D gene. The V gene's germline CDR1 is MNHEY and CDR2 SVGEGT. V was shortened by 4 bases and J by 9 bases, with 10 bases between the two germline ends. The CDR3 loop spans 12 amino acids. CDR3 bases: TGTGCCAGCAGTTCGACCGCGAGGCCCCAGCATTTT. It specifies CASSSTARPQHF.

The chain is built from TRBV4-1 and TRBJ1-2; D not certain. Trimming took off 1 base at V and 10 bases at J, with 13 bases between the two ends. Germline assignment: CDR1 MGHRA and CDR2 YSYEKL. The CDR3 consists of 13 residues. CDR3 in DNA: TGCGCCAGCAGCCAAGGTCCAGTTACGTACTACACCTTC. It translates to CASSQGPVTYYTF.

The chain is built from TRBV28 and TRBJ1-5, with TRBD1 matching 7 bases. Germline V CDR1 and CDR2: MDHEN, SYDVKM. The CDR3 extends over 21 amino acids. With 3 bases clipped from V and 2 bases from J, the junction kept 22 bases outside the gene matches. The CDR3 is CASSFSHSTGAVGVGNQPQHF. The CDR3 nucleotides read TGTGCCAGCAGTTTTTCTCACTCCACAGGGGCGGTTGGGGTTGGCAATCAGCCCCAGCATTTT.

This chain links TRBV2 with TRBJ1-6, with 8 bases lining up with TRBD1. The length of the CDR3 is 12 residues. V lost 6 bases, J lost 9 bases, and 1 base stayed unmatched. Germline-derived CDR1 and CDR2 are SNHLY and FYNNEI. CDR3 sequence reads: CASRDRASPLHF. Written as DNA, the CDR3 is TGTGCCAGCAGGGACAGGGCTTCACCCCTCCACTTT.

This rearrangement joins TRBV5-6 to TRBJ2-7; no firm D call. Germline V lookup: CDR1 SGHDT, CDR2 YYEEEE. Between the trimmed V and J ends, which lost 1 base and 5 bases, there was a span of 4 bases. This CDR3 is built from 11 residues. CDR3 protein: CASSLYNEQYF. In nucleotides, the CDR3 is TGTGCCAGCAGCTTGTATAACGAGCAGTACTTC.

The CDR3 loop is CASSFSVNQNTEAFF. As DNA, the CDR3 is TGTGCCAGCAGCTTCTCAGTGAATCAGAACACTGAAGCTTTCTTT. V and J are TRBV5-5 and TRBJ1-1; D unresolved. Trimming left V 2 bases short and J 1 base short, with 12 bases between. The CDR3 extends over 15 amino acids. Germline lookup yields CDR1 SGHKS and CDR2 YYEKEE (reference sequence).